A selection of T cell receptor beta chains follows, all from one sample in a study of blood T cell repertoires in COVID-19. Data came from immunoSEQ multiplex PCR; TCRdb stores just in-frame clones and leaves some out. The sample lists over 200,000 clones, around 88% occurring once. Input material: peripheral blood. Receptors were obtained from a man between 18 and 29 years old with active or convalescent COVID-19. CDR3s include the opening cysteine and the closing phenylalanine or tryptophan. The D gene is left open where the match is weak. Only some rows state a clone size, as once, few, many or a class for expanded clones.

v_call	clone_size	j_call	d_call	cdr3_nt	cdr3_aa
TRBV28	NA	TRBJ1-2	NA	TGTGCCAGCAGTTCGAGACTCCATGGCTACACCTTC	CASSSRLHGYTF
TRBV11-2	NA	TRBJ1-5	NA	TGTGCCAGCAGCTTAGACAGGGGCCGAGGACAGCCCCAGCATTTT	CASSLDRGRGQPQHF
TRBV2	NA	TRBJ1-3	NA	TGTGCCAGCACGGACAGCTCACCGTCTGGAAACACCATATATTTT	CASTDSSPSGNTIYF
TRBV5-1	NA	TRBJ2-2	TRBD2	TGCGCCAGCAGTACCGGACTAGCGGGGCTCGCGAACACCGGGGAGCTGTTTTTT	CASSTGLAGLANTGELFF
TRBV5-1	NA	TRBJ2-3	TRBD2	TGCGCCAGCAGCTCGCTAGCGGGGAGCACAGATACGCAGTATTTT	CASSSLAGSTDTQYF
TRBV29-1	NA	TRBJ1-2	NA	TGCAGCGTTGAAGTACAGGAACGATATGGCTACACCTTC	CSVEVQERYGYTF
TRBV6-5	once	TRBJ2-7	TRBD2	TGTGCCATCGCCGGGGGGGGTGTGAGGGAGCAGTACTTC	CAIAGGGVREQYF
TRBV9	NA	TRBJ2-7	TRBD2	TGTGCCAGCAGCCCCGAGGGCGGGAGGCATTACGAGCAGTACTTC	CASSPEGGRHYEQYF
TRBV5-1	NA	TRBJ1-4	NA	TGCGCCAGCAGCCCGGACATGGGGGGAGGTAATGAAAAACTGTTTTTT	CASSPDMGGGNEKLFF
TRBV19	NA	TRBJ1-1	NA	TGTGCCAGTAGTACCCAGCGTACGTTGGCGAACACTGAAGCTTTCTTT	CASSTQRTLANTEAFF
TRBV28	NA	TRBJ1-1	NA	TGTGCCAGCACCCTTAAGAACACTGAAGCTTTCTTT	CASTLKNTEAFF
TRBV7-8	NA	TRBJ2-7	NA	TGTGCCAGCAGCTTGCTCGCGGACAGCTACGAGCAGTACTTC	CASSLLADSYEQYF
TRBV18	NA	TRBJ2-2	NA	TGTGCCAGCTCCCACAGGCGGGACGCCCGAGGGAGCACCGGGGAGCTGTTTTTT	CASSHRRDARGSTGELFF
TRBV30	NA	TRBJ2-3	TRBD1	TGTGCTTGGGGGACAGGGGGTACAGATACGCAGTATTTT	CAWGTGGTDTQYF
TRBV5-4	NA	TRBJ2-1	NA	TGTGCCAGCAGCGCCCGACTCGATTACAATGAGCAGTTCTTC	CASSARLDYNEQFF
TRBV19	NA	TRBJ2-5	TRBD1	TGTGCCAGTAGTATGGTACGGGACAGGGATAGGGAGACCCAGTACTTC	CASSMVRDRDRETQYF
TRBV5-1	NA	TRBJ2-7	NA	TGCGCCAGCAGCTTTACCCAGCGCTCGAGCTCCTACGAGCAGTACTTC	CASSFTQRSSSYEQYF
TRBV21-1	NA	TRBJ1-2	NA	TGTGCCAGCAGCAATGGGAGACAGGTTTATGGCTACACCTTC	CASSNGRQVYGYTF
TRBV4-3	NA	TRBJ1-3	NA	TGCGCCAGCAGCCAAGAAACCCCCCGCAGGGGCAGGGTAGTTTCGGGAAACACCATATATTTT	CASSQETPRRGRVVSGNTIYF
TRBV29-1	NA	TRBJ1-2	NA	TGCAGCGTCGACGAGACAGGAGCTAACTATGGCTACACCTTC	CSVDETGANYGYTF
TRBV30	NA	TRBJ1-2	NA	TGTGCCTGGAGTTTGGGGGGGACGATCAACTATGGCTACACCTTC	CAWSLGGTINYGYTF
TRBV29-1	once	TRBJ1-1	NA	TGCAGCGTTAAGGTCGGAGGGAACACTGAAGCTTTCTTT	CSVKVGGNTEAFF
TRBV5-1	NA	TRBJ1-4	TRBD1	TGCGCCAGCAGCTTGGAACAGGGGGCATCGGTGAAACTGTTTTTT	CASSLEQGASVKLFF
TRBV11-2	NA	TRBJ2-4	TRBD2	TGTGCCAGCAGCTTAGGGTTGGCGGGAGGGTTTGCCAAAAACATTCAGTACTTC	CASSLGLAGGFAKNIQYF
TRBV30	NA	TRBJ1-2	NA	TGTGCCTGGAGCAGGGGATGGGACGGCTACACCTTC	CAWSRGWDGYTF
TRBV27	NA	TRBJ1-1	TRBD1	TGTGCCAGCAGTTGGGGGACAGGAGGAGGCACTGAAGCTTTCTTT	CASSWGTGGGTEAFF
TRBV19	NA	TRBJ1-1	NA	TGTGCCAGTAGTATAGATGGGAGGTCCACTGAAGCTTTCTTT	CASSIDGRSTEAFF
TRBV6-1	NA	TRBJ2-6	TRBD1	TGTGCCAGCAGTGAAACGGGACAGGGGGCCAACGTCCTGACTTTC	CASSETGQGANVLTF
TRBV10-2	many	TRBJ1-5	TRBD1	TGCGCCAGCGGACAGGGTGGGAATCAGCCCCAGCATTTT	CASGQGGNQPQHF
TRBV6-1	many	TRBJ2-7	NA	TGTGCCAGCAGTGATGCCCCTAGGTACGAGCAGTACTTC	CASSDAPRYEQYF
TRBV19	NA	TRBJ1-2	TRBD1	TGTGCCAGTAGTCCGGCGGGACAGGTTAACTATGGCTACACCTTC	CASSPAGQVNYGYTF
TRBV5-1	NA	TRBJ2-3	NA	TGCGCCAGCAGACTGGACGGGACTAGCACAGATACGCAGTATTTT	CASRLDGTSTDTQYF
TRBV18	NA	TRBJ2-7	TRBD2	TGTGCCAGCTCTCCCATAGCGGGGCGCTACGAGCAGTACTTC	CASSPIAGRYEQYF